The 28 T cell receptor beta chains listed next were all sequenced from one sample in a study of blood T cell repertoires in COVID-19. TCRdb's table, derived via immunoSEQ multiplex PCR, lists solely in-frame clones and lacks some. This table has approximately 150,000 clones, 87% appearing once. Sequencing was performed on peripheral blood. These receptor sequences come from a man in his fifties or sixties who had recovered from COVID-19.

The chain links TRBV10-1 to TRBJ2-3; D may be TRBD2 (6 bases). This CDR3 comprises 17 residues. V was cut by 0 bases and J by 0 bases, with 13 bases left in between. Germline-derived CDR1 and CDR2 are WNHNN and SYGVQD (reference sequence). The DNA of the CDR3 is TGCGCCAGCAGTGAGTCGGGGGGTCGGGGCAGCACAGATACGCAGTATTTT. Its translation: CASSESGGRGSTDTQYF.

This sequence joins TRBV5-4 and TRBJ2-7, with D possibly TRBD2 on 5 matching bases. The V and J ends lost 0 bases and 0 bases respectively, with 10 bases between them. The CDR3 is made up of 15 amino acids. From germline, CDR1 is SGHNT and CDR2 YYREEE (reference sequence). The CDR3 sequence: CASSLGGADSYEQYF. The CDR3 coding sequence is TGTGCCAGCAGCTTGGGGGGAGCAGACTCCTACGAGCAGTACTTC.

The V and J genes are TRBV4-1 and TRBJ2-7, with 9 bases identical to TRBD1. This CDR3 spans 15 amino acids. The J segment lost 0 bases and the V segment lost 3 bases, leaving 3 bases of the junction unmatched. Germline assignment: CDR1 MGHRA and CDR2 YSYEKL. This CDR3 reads CASSQGQGVSYEQYF. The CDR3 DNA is TGCGCCAGCAGCCAGGGACAGGGAGTCTCCTACGAGCAGTACTTC.

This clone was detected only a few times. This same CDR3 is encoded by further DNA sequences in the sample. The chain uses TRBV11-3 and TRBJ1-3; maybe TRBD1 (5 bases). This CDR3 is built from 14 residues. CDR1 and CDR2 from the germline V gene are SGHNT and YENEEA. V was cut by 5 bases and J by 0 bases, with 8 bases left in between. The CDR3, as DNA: TGTGCCAGCAGCCAAGACAGCTCTGGAAACACCATATATTTT. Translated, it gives CASSQDSSGNTIYF.

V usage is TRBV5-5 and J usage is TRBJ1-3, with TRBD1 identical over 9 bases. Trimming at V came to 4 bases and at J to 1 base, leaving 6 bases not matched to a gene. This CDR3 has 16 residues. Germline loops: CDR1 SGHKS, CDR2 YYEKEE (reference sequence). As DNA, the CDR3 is TGTGCCAGCAGCGTGACAGGGGGGCAGTCTGGAAACACCATATATTTT. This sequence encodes CASSVTGGQSGNTIYF.

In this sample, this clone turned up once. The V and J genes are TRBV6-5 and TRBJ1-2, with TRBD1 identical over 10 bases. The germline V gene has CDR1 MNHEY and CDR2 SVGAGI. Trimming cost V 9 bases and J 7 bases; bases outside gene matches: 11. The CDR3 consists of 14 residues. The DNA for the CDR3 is TGTGCCAGTGCCACCCGGGACAGGGGTCGTGGCTACACCTTC. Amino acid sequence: CASATRDRGRGYTF.

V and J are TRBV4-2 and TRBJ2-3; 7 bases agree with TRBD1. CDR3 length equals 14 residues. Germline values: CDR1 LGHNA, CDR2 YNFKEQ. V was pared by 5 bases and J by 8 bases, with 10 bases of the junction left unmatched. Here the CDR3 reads CASSTDREEGTQYF. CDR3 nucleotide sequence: TGTGCCAGCAGCACAGACAGGGAAGAGGGTACGCAGTATTTT.

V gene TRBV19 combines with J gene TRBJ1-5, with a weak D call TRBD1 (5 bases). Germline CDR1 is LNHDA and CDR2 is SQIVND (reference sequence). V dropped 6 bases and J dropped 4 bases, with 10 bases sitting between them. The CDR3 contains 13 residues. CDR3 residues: CASSPQGNQPQHF. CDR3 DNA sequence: TGTGCCAGTAGCCCCCAGGGAAATCAGCCCCAGCATTTT.

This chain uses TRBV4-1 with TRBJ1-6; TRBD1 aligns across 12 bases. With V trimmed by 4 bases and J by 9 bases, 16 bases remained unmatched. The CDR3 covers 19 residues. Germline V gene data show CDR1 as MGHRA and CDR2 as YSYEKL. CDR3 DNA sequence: TGCGCCAGCAGCCCCACGCGGGGACAGGGGGCGTTTTCACTTTCACCCCTCCACTTT. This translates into CASSPTRGQGAFSLSPLHF.

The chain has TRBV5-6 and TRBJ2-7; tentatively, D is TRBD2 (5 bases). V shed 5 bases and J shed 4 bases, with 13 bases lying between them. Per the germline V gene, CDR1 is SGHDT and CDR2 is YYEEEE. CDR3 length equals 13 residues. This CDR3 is CASSRLGRYEQYF. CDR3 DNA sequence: TGTGCCAGCAGTCGATTGGGGAGATACGAGCAGTACTTC.

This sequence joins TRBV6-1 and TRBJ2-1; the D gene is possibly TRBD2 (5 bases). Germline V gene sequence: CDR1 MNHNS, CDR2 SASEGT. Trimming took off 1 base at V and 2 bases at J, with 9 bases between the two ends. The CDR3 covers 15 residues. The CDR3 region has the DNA TGTGCCAGCAGTGAAGGAGGGAGTACCTACAATGAGCAGTTCTTC. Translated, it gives CASSEGGSTYNEQFF.

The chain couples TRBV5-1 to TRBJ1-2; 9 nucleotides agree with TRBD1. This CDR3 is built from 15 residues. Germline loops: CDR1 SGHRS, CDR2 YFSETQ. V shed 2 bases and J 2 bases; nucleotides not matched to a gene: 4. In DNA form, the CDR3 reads TGCGCCAGCAGCTTTGAGGGACAGGGAAACTATGGCTACACCTTC. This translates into CASSFEGQGNYGYTF.

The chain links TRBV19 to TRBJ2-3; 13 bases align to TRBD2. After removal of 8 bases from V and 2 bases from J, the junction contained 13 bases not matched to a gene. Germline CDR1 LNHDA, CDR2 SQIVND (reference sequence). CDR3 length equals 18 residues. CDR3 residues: CASSGTSGEELYTDTQYF. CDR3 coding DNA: TGTGCCAGTTCCGGGACTAGCGGGGAAGAGTTATACACAGATACGCAGTATTTT. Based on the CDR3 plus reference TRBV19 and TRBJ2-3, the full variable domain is DGGITQSPKYLFRKEGQNVTLSCEQNLNHDAMYWYRQDPGQGLRLIYYSQIVNDFQKGDIAEGYSVSREKKESFPLTVTSAQKNPTAFYLCASSGTSGEELYTDTQYFGPGTRLTVL.

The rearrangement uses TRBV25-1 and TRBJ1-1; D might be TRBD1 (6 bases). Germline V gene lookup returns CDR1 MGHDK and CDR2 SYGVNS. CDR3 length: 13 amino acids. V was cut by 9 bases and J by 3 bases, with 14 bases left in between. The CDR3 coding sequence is TGTGCCAGTACCTTAGGGGGATACACTGAAGCTTTCTTT. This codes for CASTLGGYTEAFF.

CDR3 residues: CASSYGTGGPMNTEAFF. The CDR3 coding sequence is TGTGCCAGCAGCTACGGGACAGGGGGTCCGATGAACACTGAAGCTTTCTTT. This chain connects TRBV5-5 to TRBJ1-1, with 11 bases aligning to TRBD1. The CDR3 is 17 residues long. In germline, CDR1 is SGHKS, CDR2 YYEKEE (reference sequence). The V and J ends lost 3 bases and 0 bases, in that order; junction bases with no gene match: 7.

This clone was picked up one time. The CDR3 bases are TGTGCCAGCAGCCAAGGGGGTAGGAGCCGGAGGGAGACCCAGTACTTC. Protein product: CASSQGGRSRRETQYF. The rearrangement links TRBV3-1 (or the pseudogene TRBV3-2) to TRBJ2-5; D is possibly TRBD2 (5 bases). The CDR3 runs 16 residues. Germline loops: CDR1 LGHDT, CDR2 YNNKEL (reference sequence). The V and J ends lost 1 base and 5 bases respectively, with 17 bases between them.

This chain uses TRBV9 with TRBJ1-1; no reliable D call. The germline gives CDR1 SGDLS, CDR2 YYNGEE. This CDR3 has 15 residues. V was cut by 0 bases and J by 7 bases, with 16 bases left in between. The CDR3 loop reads CASSVEDFGEDEAFF. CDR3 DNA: TGTGCCAGCAGCGTAGAGGATTTCGGGGAGGATGAAGCTTTCTTT.

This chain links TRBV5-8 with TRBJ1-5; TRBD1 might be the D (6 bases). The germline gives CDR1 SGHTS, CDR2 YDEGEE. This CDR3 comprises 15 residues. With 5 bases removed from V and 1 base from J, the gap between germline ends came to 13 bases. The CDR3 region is CASSYQGYSNQPQHF. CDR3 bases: TGTGCCAGCAGTTACCAGGGGTACAGCAATCAGCCCCAGCATTTT.

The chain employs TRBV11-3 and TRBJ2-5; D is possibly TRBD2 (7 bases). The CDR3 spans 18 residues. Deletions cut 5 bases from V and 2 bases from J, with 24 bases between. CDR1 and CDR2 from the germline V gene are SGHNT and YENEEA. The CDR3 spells CASSRLRWGGGIQETQYF. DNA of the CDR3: TGTGCCAGCAGCCGCCTTCGTTGGGGAGGGGGGATACAAGAGACCCAGTACTTC.

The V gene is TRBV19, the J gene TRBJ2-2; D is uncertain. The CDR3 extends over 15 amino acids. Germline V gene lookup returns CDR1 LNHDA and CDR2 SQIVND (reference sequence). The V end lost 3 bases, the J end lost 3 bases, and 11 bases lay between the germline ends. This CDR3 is CASSIRVRDTGELFF. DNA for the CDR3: TGTGCCAGTAGTATCCGGGTGCGCGACACCGGGGAGCTGTTTTTT.

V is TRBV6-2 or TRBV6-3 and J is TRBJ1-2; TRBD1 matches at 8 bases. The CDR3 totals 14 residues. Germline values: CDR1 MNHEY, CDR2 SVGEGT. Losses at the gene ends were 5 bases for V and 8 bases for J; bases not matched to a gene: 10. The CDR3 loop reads CASSRQGTEGGYTF. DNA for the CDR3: TGTGCCAGCAGTAGACAGGGGACCGAGGGAGGCTACACCTTC.

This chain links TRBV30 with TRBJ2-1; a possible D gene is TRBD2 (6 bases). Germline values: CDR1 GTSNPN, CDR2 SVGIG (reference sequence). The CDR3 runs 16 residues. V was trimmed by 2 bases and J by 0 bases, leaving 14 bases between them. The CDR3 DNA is TGTGCCTGGAGTAAGTCTCGGGGGAGCTCCTACAATGAGCAGTTCTTC. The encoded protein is CAWSKSRGSSYNEQFF.

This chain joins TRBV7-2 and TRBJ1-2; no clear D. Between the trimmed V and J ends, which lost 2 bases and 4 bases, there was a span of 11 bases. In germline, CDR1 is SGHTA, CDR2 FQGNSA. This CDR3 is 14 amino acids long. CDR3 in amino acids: CASSLPGFGYGYTF. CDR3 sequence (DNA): TGTGCCAGCAGCTTACCGGGGTTCGGCTATGGCTACACCTTC. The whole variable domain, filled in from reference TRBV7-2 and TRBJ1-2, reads GAGVSQSPSNKVTEKGKDVELRCDPISGHTALYWYRQSLGQGLEFLIYFQGNSAPDKSGLPSDRFSAERTGGSVSTLTIQRTQQEDSAVYLCASSLPGFGYGYTFGSGTRLTVV.

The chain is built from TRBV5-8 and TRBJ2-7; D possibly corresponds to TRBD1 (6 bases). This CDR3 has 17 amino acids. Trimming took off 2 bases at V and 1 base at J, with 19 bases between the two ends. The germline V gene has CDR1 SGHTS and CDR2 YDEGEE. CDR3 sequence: CASSFSYRELWSYEQYF. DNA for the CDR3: TGTGCCAGCAGCTTTTCCTACAGGGAGTTGTGGTCCTACGAGCAGTACTTC.

Written as DNA, the CDR3 is TGCAGTGCTTCACCGGGGGAGGAGCAGTACTTC. Its protein is CSASPGEEQYF. The rearrangement uses TRBV20-1 and TRBJ2-7, with D possibly being TRBD2 (6 bases). V dropped 5 bases and J dropped 7 bases, with 12 bases sitting between them. Germline CDR1 DFQATT, CDR2 SNEGSKA (reference sequence). The CDR3 runs 11 residues.

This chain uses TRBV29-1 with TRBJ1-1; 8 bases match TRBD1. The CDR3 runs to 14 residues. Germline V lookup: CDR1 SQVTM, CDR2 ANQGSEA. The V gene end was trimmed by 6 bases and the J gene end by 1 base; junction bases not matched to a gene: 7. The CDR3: CSVYVTGGNTEAFF. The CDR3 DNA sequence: TGCAGCGTGTATGTAACAGGGGGGAACACTGAAGCTTTCTTT.

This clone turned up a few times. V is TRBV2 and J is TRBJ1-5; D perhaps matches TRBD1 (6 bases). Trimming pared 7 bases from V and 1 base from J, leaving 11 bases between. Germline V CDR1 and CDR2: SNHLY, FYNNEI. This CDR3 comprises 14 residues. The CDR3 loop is CASKAGDSNQPQHF. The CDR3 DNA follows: TGTGCCAGCAAAGCAGGGGACAGCAATCAGCCCCAGCATTTT.

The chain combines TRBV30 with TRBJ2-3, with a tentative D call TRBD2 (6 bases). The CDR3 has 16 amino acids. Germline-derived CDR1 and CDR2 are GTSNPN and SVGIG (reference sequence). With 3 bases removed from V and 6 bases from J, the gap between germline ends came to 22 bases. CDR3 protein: CAWRGSLAARTDTQYF. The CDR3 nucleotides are TGTGCCTGGAGAGGATCACTAGCTGCGCGGACGGATACGCAGTATTTT.